This T cell receptor (beta chain) was captured in a study of T cell repertoires in cytomegalovirus infection. Looking at the study overall: Recently described HLA-C-restricted plus well-studied HLA-B-restricted CMV epitopes were used. Both CMV infection and a matching HLA type were indicated by public TCR beta signatures.

Study-level findings and limits: People with CMV and the relevant HLA were identified by cumulative public TCR beta family frequency. HLA-C-restricted CMV-specific TCR beta clonotypes prevailed in the ex vivo response.

TCRdb reprocessed the reads via MiXCR and lists one record per CDR3 protein. The data show about 770,000 distinct CDR3 sequences, with just under 30% seen just once and 10% to 15% held by the top ten. V dropped 3 bases and J dropped 0 bases, with 9 bases sitting between them. The CDR3 runs 15 residues. Germline V lookup: CDR1 LNHDA, CDR2 SQIVND (reference sequence). This clonotype has ten or more counts. What it binds is not known. The sample consisted of cultured CD8+ T cells from PBMCs, taken from culture after CMV antigen stimulation. The chain uses TRBV19 and TRBJ2-1; a possible D gene is TRBD2 (6 bases). This TCR was recovered from a human donor in good health (CMV status not recorded). Some clones in this sample may be carry-over from other donors' samples. CDR3 sequence: CASSMGGVSYNEQFF. In DNA form, the CDR3 reads TGTGCCAGTAGTATGGGCGGGGTCTCCTACAATGAGCAGTTCTTC.